This TCR beta chain was identified during a study of memory CD4+ T cells and cytomegalovirus serostatus. General study points: CMV serostatus prediction reached median AUC about 0.96, or 0.93 with US-trained model. The CMV-associated TCR signature appears largely within the CD4+ memory repertoire.

In the source study's methods: After removing out-of-frame reads, under 2.5 million distinct TCRbeta sequences remained. Sequencing was performed with immunoSEQ multiplex PCR; in TCRdb, only in-frame clones are kept and a portion is missing. V and J calls and clone size are given by that table; D and trimming were obtained from the DNA. This repertoire shows 50,000 to 70,000 clones, about 68% found once; its top ten account for 2.6%. The sort gate was single viable CD3+CD4+CD8-CD45RO+ cells for memory CD4+ T cells. Positive selection with CD4 microbeads enriched total CD4+ T cells. A remark on this clone: Its antigen remains unidentified.

The TCR was taken from an adult in good health and CMV-seropositive. Sequencing was carried out using memory CD4+ T cells from blood.

The CDR3 nucleotides are TGTGCCAGCAGCCTGGAGTCCACTGAAGCTTTCTTT. Amino acid sequence: CASSLESTEAFF. The chain has TRBV7-8 and TRBJ1-1; D gene unclear. The length of the CDR3 is 12 residues. The ends were cut back, 5 bases at V and 4 bases at J, with 8 bases in the middle. Per germline, CDR1 SGHVS and CDR2 FQNEAQ. The variable domain in full, with the rest retrieved from reference TRBV7-8 and TRBJ1-1, is GAGVSQSPRYKVAKRGQDVALRCDPISGHVSLFWYQQALGQGPEFLTYFQNEAQLDKSGLPSDRFFAERPEGSVSTLKIQRTQQEDSAVYLCASSLESTEAFFGQGTRLTVV.